This T cell receptor (beta chain) was sequenced for a study of cytomegalovirus exposure and HLA in healthy donors. The study, taken as a whole, reports: A later analysis associated 15,000 or so TCR beta sequences with HLA alleles at a 0.05 false discovery rate. Among TCR sequences, most were rare, though some public TCRs appeared in many donors.

There are a few counts of this clone. Its antigen is unknown. The PCR was carried out with 60 Vbeta primers and 13 Jbeta primers. The assay was immunoSEQ multiplex PCR, and TCRdb's table has in-frame clones only and misses some. Among fewer than 150,000 clones listed, approximately 80% were seen once. CDR1 is SNHLY and CDR2 is FYNNEI in the germline V gene. Trimming cost V 6 bases and J 8 bases; bases outside gene matches: 11. This CDR3 is built from 15 residues. The chain couples TRBV2 to TRBJ2-1, with TRBD2 matching over 9 bases. Sequenced material: PBMCs. The sequence was obtained from a woman between 45 and 60 years old in good health and CMV-seronegative. The CDR3 DNA reads as TGTGCCAGCAGGAAGGGGGGCGGGGGGGCCTATGAGCAGTTCTTC. As protein: CASRKGGGGAYEQFF.